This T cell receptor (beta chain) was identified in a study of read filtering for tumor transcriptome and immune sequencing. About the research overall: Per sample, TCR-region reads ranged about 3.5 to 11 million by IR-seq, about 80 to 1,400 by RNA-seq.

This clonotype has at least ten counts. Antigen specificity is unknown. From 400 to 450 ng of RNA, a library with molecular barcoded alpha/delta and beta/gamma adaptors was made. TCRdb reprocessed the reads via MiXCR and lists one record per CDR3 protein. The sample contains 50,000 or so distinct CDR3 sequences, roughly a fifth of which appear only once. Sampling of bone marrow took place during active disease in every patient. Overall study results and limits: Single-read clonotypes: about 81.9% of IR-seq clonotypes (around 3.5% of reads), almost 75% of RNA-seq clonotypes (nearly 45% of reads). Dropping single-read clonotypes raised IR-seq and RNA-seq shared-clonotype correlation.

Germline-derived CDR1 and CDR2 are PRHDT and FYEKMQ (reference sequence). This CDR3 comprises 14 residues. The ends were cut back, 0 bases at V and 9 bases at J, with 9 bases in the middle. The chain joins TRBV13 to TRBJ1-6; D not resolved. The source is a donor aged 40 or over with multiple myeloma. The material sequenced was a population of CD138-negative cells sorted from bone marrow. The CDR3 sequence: CASSLGRLASPLHF. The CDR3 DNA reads TGTGCCAGCAGCTTAGGCCGGCTGGCTTCACCCCTCCACTTT. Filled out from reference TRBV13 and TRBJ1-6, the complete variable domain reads AAGVIQSPRHLIKEKRETATLKCYPIPRHDTVYWYQQGPGQDPQFLISFYEKMQSDKGSIPDRFSAQQFSDYHSELNMSSLELGDSALYFCASSLGRLASPLHFGNGTRLTVT.